The clone carrying this T cell receptor (beta chain) showed up many times. Time point denoted: newly diagnosed GD, antithyroid drugs for less than 3 months. The TCR library was made from RNA extracted from PBMCs. The patient group derived from an endocrinology department in Xi'an, China. A peripheral blood sample, 8.5 to 9 milliliters in volume, was drawn into EDTA tubes. V gave up 3 bases and J gave up 7 bases; unmatched junction bases: 7. Germline values: CDR1 SNHLY, CDR2 FYNNEI. CDR3 length equals 15 residues. The sample belongs to a study of regulatory T cells in long-lasting Graves disease. Arm-PCR with iRepertoire HTBI primers amplified the CDR3 regions for these TCR beta libraries. Using its own MiXCR run on the multiplex PCR reads, TCRdb lists one record per CDR3 protein. The repertoire holds 450,000 to 700,000 distinct CDR3 sequences, with approximately 12% as singletons. This sample also appeared in a second study, on T cells in Graves' hyperthyroidism and ophthalmopathy. This second report adds: The TCR CDR3 first-round RT-PCR relied on the HTBI primer set. In the blood, most expanded thyroid clonotypes above 0.001 appeared as well.

The receptor was derived from a man aged 25 to 40 with Graves disease. The chain employs TRBV2 and TRBJ2-1; 9 positions match TRBD2. This material consisted of peripheral blood mononuclear cells (PBMCs), taken at new diagnosis, from a patient treated with antithyroid drugs. This CDR3 is CASSDRASGKNEQFF. The CDR3 DNA reads TGTGCCAGCAGTGATAGGGCTAGCGGGAAGAATGAGCAGTTCTTC. Combining the CDR3 with reference TRBV2 and TRBJ2-1 gives the whole variable domain EPEVTQTPSHQVTQMGQEVILRCVPISNHLYFYWYRQILGQKVEFLVSFYNNEISEKSEIFDDQFSVERPDGSNFTLKIRSTKLEDSAMYFCASSDRASGKNEQFFGPGTRLTVL.